Sequencing of this T cell receptor beta chain was carried out in a study of blood T cell repertoires in COVID-19. V lost 6 bases, J lost 2 bases, and 10 bases lay in between. This CDR3 has 13 amino acids. Germline V gene sequence: CDR1 KGHSH, CDR2 LQKENI. Cohorts were assigned according to the clinical history that participants reported. On this clone itself: Other DNA sequences in this sample translate to the same CDR3.

Method: immunoSEQ multiplex PCR; TCRdb's copy keeps in-frame clones and lacks some. The table has about 360,000 clones, around 87% seen once; the top ten hold 1.5% to 2.5%. The sequence derives from a man aged 35 to 55 in a cohort exposed to, infected with or recovered from COVID-19 (not recorded which). The sample consisted of PBMCs or T cells enriched from blood (not recorded which). The chain uses TRBV18 and TRBJ1-2; no definite D call. Here the CDR3 DNA reads TGTGCCAGCTCTCCCGACACCAACTATGGCTACACCTTC. Translation: CASSPDTNYGYTF.